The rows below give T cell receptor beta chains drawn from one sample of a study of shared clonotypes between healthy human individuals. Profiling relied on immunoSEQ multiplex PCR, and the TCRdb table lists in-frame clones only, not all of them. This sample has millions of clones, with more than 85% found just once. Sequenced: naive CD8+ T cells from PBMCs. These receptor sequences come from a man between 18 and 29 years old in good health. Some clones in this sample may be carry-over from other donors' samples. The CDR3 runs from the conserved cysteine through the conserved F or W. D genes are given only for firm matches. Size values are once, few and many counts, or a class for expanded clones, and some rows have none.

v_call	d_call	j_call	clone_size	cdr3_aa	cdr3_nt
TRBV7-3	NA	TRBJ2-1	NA	CASSLFDRKRNEQFF	TGTGCCAGCAGCCTATTCGACAGAAAGAGGAATGAGCAGTTCTTC
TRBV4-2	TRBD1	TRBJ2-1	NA	CASSQPPLGTVEYNEQFF	TGTGCCAGCAGCCAACCCCCCCTGGGGACAGTCGAGTACAATGAGCAGTTCTTC
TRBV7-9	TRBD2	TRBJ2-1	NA	CASSDGLGAGNEQFF	TGTGCCAGCAGCGACGGACTAGGGGCAGGCAATGAGCAGTTCTTC
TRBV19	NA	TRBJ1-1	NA	CASSSDSGTKNVAFF	TGTGCCAGTAGTAGTGACTCCGGGACAAAAAACGTAGCTTTCTTT
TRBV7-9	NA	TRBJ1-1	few	CASSSGSEAFF	TGTGCCAGCAGCTCAGGGTCTGAAGCTTTCTTT
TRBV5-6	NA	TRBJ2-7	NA	CASSYVAYEQYF	TGTGCCAGCAGCTATGTTGCCTACGAGCAGTACTTC
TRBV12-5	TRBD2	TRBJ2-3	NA	CASGWGLAGARTDTQYF	TGTGCTAGTGGTTGGGGACTAGCGGGAGCACGCACAGATACGCAGTATTTT
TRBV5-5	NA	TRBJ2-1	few	CASDSYNEQFF	TGTGCCAGCGACTCCTACAATGAGCAGTTCTTC
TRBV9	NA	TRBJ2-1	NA	CASSVVGGRYNEQFF	TGTGCCAGCAGCGTAGTGGGAGGACGGTACAATGAGCAGTTCTTC
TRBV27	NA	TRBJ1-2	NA	CASSLNSKDYGYTF	TGTGCCAGCAGCCTTAACAGCAAAGACTATGGCTACACCTTC
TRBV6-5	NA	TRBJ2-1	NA	CASSSRGSGYNEQFF	TGTGCCAGCAGCTCCAGAGGTAGCGGCTACAATGAGCAGTTCTTC
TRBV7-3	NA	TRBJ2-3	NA	CASSLMATDTQYF	TGTGCCAGCAGCTTAATGGCGACAGATACGCAGTATTTT
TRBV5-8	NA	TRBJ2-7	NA	CASADEQYF	TGTGCCAGCGCGGACGAGCAGTACTTC
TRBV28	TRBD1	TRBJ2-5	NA	CASSLPTGELGETQYF	TGTGCCAGCAGTTTACCGACAGGGGAGCTTGGTGAGACCCAGTACTTC
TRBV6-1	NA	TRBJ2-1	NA	CAILRPTYNEQFF	TGTGCCATCCTTAGACCCACCTACAATGAGCAGTTCTTC
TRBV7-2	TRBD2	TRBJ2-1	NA	CASSSSGRSPYNEQFF	TGTGCCAGCAGCTCTAGCGGGAGGTCCCCCTACAATGAGCAGTTCTTC
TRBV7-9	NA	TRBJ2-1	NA	CASSQLPSEQFF	TGTGCCAGCAGCCAACTACCCAGTGAGCAGTTCTTC
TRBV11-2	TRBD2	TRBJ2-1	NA	CASSPISPRLAGVYNEQFF	TGTGCCAGCAGCCCCATATCCCCACGACTAGCGGGAGTATACAATGAGCAGTTCTTC
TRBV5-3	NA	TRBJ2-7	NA	CARSLRDKAYEQYF	TGTGCCAGAAGCTTACGGGACAAAGCCTACGAGCAGTACTTC
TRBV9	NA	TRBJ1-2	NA	CASSVGARGYTF	TGTGCCAGCAGCGTAGGGGCGCGGGGCTACACCTTC
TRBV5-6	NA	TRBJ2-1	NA	CASSLAPGAPNNEQFF	TGTGCCAGCAGCTTGGCACCGGGAGCCCCTAACAATGAGCAGTTCTTC
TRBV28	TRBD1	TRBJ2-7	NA	CATKYNYTGGVPFGLEQYF	TGTGCCACGAAATACAACTATACAGGGGGCGTGCCCTTTGGGCTCGAGCAGTACTTC
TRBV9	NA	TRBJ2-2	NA	CASSSGGQAGELFF	TGTGCCAGCAGCTCAGGGGGGCAAGCCGGGGAGCTGTTTTTT
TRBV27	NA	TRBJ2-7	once	CASSLVSSYEQYF	TGTGCCAGCAGTTTGGTTAGCTCCTACGAGCAGTACTTC
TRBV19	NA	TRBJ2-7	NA	CASSMGVSSYEQYF	TGTGCCAGTAGTATGGGGGTAAGCTCCTACGAGCAGTACTTC
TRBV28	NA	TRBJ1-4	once	CASSSQAGRLNEKLFF	TGTGCCAGCAGTTCTCAGGCTGGAAGACTCAATGAAAAACTGTTTTTT
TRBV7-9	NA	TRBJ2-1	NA	CASSSNRPEWHDTYNEQFF	TGTGCCAGCAGCTCTAACCGACCCGAATGGCACGACACCTACAATGAGCAGTTCTTC
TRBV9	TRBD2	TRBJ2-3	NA	CASSVSGGGGTDTQYF	TGTGCCAGCAGCGTCTCTGGCGGGGGGGGCACAGATACGCAGTATTTT
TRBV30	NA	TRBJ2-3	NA	CAWSVRWGGGDTQYF	TGTGCCTGGAGTGTACGGTGGGGGGGCGGAGATACGCAGTATTTT
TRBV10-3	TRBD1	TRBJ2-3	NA	CAISERQGPDTQYF	TGTGCCATCAGTGAGAGACAGGGACCAGATACGCAGTATTTT
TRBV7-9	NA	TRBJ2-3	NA	CASSPPDKADTQYF	TGTGCCAGCAGCCCCCCGGACAAGGCAGATACGCAGTATTTT
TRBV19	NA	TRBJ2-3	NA	CASSTYGPGYTQYF	TGTGCCAGTAGTACCTACGGTCCGGGGTATACGCAGTATTTT
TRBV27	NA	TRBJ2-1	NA	CASSPSLGQAYNEQFF	TGTGCCAGCAGTCCCTCGTTGGGGCAAGCCTACAATGAGCAGTTCTTC
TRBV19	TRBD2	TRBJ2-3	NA	CASSLYTSGRGLSTDTQYF	TGTGCCAGTAGTCTCTACACTAGCGGGAGAGGCCTCAGCACAGATACGCAGTATTTT
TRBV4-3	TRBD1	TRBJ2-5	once	CASSQGTGGRETQYF	TGCGCCAGCAGCCAAGGGACAGGGGGGCGGGAGACCCAGTACTTC
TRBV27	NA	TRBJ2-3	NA	CASSVGPVGDTQYF	TGTGCCAGCAGTGTCGGACCCGTTGGGGATACGCAGTATTTT
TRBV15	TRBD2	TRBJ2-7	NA	CATSRVDSGRIEQYF	TGTGCCACCAGCAGAGTCGATAGCGGGAGGATCGAGCAGTACTTC
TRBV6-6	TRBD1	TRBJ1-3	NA	CASSFLGQRKGNTIYF	TGTGCCAGCAGTTTTCTGGGACAGCGGAAGGGAAACACCATATATTTT
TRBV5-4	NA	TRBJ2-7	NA	CASSFWQGNYEQYF	TGTGCCAGCAGCTTTTGGCAGGGTAACTACGAGCAGTACTTC
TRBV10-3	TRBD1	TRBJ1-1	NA	CAISEADRYLNVNTEAFF	TGTGCCATCAGTGAGGCGGACAGGTACTTAAATGTAAACACTGAAGCTTTCTTT
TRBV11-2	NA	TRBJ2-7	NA	CASSLGLYYEQYF	TGTGCCAGCAGCTTAGGGCTGTACTACGAGCAGTACTTC
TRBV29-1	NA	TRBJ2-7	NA	CSVVFGDSYEQYF	TGCAGCGTTGTGTTTGGGGACTCCTACGAGCAGTACTTC
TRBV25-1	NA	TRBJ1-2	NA	CASSAGTTYGYTF	TGTGCCAGCAGTGCCGGGACCACCTATGGCTACACCTTC
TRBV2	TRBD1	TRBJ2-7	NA	CASTEGPDRGPYEQYF	TGTGCCAGCACCGAGGGGCCTGACAGGGGACCCTACGAGCAGTACTTC
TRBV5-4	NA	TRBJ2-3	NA	CASSLELAPIEDTQYF	TGTGCCAGCAGCTTGGAGCTAGCCCCGATCGAAGATACGCAGTATTTT